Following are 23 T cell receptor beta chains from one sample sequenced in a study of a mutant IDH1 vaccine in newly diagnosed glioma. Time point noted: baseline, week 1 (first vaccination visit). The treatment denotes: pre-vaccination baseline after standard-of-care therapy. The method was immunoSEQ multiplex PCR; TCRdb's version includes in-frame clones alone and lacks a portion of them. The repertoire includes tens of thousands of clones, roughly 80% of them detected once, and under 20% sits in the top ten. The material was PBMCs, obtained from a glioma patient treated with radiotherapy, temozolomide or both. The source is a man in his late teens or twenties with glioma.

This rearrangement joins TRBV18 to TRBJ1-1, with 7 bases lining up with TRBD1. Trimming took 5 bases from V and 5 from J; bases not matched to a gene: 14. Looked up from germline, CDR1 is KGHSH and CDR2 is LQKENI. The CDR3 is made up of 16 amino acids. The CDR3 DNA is TGTGCCAGCTCAAGACAGGGACTCGGCGCGAGGACTGAAGCTTTCTTT. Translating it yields CASSRQGLGARTEAFF.

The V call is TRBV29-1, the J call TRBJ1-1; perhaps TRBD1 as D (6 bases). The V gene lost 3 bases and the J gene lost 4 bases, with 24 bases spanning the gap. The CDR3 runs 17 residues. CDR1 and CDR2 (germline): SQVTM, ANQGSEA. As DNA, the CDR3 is TGCAGCGTTGAGGGGGCAGGGAAAGCGGGCGGCGGCACTGAAGCTTTCTTT. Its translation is CSVEGAGKAGGGTEAFF.

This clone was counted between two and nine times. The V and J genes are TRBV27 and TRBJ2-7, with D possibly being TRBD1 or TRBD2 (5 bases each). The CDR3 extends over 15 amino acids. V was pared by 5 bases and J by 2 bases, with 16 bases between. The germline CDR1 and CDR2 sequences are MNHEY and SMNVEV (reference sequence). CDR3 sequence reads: CASSRGGVSPYEQYF. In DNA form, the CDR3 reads TGTGCCAGCAGTCGGGGCGGAGTTTCACCCTACGAGCAGTACTTC.

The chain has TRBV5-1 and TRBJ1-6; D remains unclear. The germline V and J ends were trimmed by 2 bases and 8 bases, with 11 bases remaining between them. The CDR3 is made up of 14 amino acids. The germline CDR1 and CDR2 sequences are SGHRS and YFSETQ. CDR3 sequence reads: CASSFFGRDSPLHF. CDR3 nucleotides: TGCGCCAGCAGCTTCTTCGGGCGGGATTCACCCCTCCACTTT.

This CDR3 is CASSFRGGDTGELFF. The CDR3 nucleotides read TGTGCCAGCAGCTTCCGTGGAGGGGACACCGGGGAGCTGTTTTTT. The chain recombines TRBV7-2 with TRBJ2-2, with D perhaps TRBD2 (6 bases). The V gene's germline CDR1 is SGHTA and CDR2 FQGNSA. V was shortened by 3 bases and J by 3 bases, with 11 bases between the two germline ends. The CDR3 sequence is 15 residues long.

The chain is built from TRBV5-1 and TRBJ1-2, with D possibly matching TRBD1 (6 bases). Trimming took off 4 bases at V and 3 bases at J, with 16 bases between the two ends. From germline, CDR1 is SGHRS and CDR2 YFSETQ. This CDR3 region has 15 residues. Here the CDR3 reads CASSRIDEGDYGYTF. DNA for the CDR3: TGCGCCAGCAGCCGTATCGACGAGGGGGACTATGGCTACACCTTC.

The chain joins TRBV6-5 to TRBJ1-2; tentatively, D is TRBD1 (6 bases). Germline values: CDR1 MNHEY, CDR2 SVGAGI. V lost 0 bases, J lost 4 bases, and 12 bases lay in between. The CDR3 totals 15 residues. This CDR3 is CASSYSIRGGYGYTF. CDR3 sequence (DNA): TGTGCCAGCAGTTACTCAATCAGGGGAGGCTATGGCTACACCTTC.

The CDR3 bases are TGTGCCAGCTCCCTCACCGTGGGGGGGCTCGGCTATGGCTACACCTTC. Translation gives CASSLTVGGLGYGYTF. V usage is TRBV27 and J usage is TRBJ1-2, with D maybe TRBD1 (6 bases). Trimming removed 8 bases from V and 4 bases from J, with 23 bases in between. The CDR3 loop spans 16 amino acids. CDR1 MNHEY and CDR2 SMNVEV come from the germline V gene (reference sequence).

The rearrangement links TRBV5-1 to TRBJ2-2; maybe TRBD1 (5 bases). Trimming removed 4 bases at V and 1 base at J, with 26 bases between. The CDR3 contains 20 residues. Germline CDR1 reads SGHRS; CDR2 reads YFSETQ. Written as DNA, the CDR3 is TGCGCCAGCAGCCCTCAGTACTACCATCGACAGCAGCTGAACACCGGGGAGCTGTTTTTT. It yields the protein CASSPQYYHRQQLNTGELFF.

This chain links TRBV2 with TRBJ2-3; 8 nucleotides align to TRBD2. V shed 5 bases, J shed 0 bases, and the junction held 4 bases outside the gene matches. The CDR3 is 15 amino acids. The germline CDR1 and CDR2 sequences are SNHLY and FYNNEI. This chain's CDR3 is CASSPGTSSTDTQYF. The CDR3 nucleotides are TGTGCCAGCAGTCCCGGGACTAGTAGCACAGATACGCAGTATTTT.

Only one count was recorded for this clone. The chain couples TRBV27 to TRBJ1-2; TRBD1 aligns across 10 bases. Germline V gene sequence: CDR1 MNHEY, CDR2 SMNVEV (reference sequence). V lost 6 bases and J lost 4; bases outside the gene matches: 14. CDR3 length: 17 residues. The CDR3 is CASSLDRGRGGGYGYTF. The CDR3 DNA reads TGTGCCAGCAGCCTAGACAGGGGGCGCGGAGGCGGCTATGGCTACACCTTC.

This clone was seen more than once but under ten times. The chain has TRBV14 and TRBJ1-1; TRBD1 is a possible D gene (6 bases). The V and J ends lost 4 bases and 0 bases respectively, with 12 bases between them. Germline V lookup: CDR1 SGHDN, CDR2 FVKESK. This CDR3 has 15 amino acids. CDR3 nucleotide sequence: TGTGCCAGCAGCCTGGGACACCCCGTGAACACTGAAGCTTTCTTT. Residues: CASSLGHPVNTEAFF.

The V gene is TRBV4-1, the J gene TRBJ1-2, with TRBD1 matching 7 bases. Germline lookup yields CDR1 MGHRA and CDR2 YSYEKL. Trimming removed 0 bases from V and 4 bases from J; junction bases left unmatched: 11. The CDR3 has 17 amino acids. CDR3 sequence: CASSQDGETGSGYGYTF. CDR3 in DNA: TGCGCCAGCAGCCAAGACGGCGAGACAGGGTCGGGCTATGGCTACACCTTC.

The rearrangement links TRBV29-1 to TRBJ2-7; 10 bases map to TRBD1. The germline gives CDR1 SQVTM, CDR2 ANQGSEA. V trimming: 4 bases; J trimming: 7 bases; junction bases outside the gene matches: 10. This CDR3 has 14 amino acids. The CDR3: CSVGRDRGTGEQYF. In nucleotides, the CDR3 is TGCAGCGTTGGCCGGGACAGGGGAACGGGGGAGCAGTACTTC.

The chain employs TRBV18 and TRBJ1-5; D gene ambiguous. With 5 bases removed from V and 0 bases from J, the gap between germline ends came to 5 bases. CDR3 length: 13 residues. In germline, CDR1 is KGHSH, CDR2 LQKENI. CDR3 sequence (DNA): TGTGCCAGCTCAGACCTTAGCAATCAGCCCCAGCATTTT. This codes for CASSDLSNQPQHF. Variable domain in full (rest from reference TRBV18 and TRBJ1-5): NAGVMQNPRHLVRRRGQEARLRCSPMKGHSHVYWYRQLPEEGLKFMVYLQKENIIDESGMPKERFSAEFPKEGPSILRIQQVVRGDSAAYFCASSDLSNQPQHFGDGTRLSIL.

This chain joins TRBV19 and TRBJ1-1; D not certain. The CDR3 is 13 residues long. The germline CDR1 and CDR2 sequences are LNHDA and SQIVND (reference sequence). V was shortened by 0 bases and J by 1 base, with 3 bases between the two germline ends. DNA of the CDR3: TGTGCCAGTAGTATAGACTGGAACACTGAAGCTTTCTTT. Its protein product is CASSIDWNTEAFF. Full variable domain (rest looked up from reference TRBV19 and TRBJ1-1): DGGITQSPKYLFRKEGQNVTLSCEQNLNHDAMYWYRQDPGQGLRLIYYSQIVNDFQKGDIAEGYSVSREKKESFPLTVTSAQKNPTAFYLCASSIDWNTEAFFGQGTRLTVV.

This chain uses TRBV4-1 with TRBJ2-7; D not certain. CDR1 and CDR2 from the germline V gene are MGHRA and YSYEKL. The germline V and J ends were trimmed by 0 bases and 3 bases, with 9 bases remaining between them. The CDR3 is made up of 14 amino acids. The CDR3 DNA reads TGCGCCAGCAGCCAAGAAACAGCTAACTACGAGCAGTACTTC. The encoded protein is CASSQETANYEQYF.

CDR3 bases: TGTGCCAGCAGGCCCGGAAAGGGGGGGACCGGGGAGCTGTTTTTT. Its translation is CASRPGKGGTGELFF. The rearrangement links TRBV7-2 to TRBJ2-2; a possible D gene is TRBD2 (7 bases). Trimming removed 6 bases from V and 5 bases from J, with 16 bases in between. Germline CDR1 reads SGHTA; CDR2 reads FQGNSA. The CDR3 spans 15 residues.

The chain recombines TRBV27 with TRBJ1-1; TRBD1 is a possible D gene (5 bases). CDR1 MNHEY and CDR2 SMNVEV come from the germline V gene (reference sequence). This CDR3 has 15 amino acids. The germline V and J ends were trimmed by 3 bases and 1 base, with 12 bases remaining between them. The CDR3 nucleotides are TGTGCCAGCAGTTTGGGGAACGGGGGGAACACTGAAGCTTTCTTT. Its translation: CASSLGNGGNTEAFF.

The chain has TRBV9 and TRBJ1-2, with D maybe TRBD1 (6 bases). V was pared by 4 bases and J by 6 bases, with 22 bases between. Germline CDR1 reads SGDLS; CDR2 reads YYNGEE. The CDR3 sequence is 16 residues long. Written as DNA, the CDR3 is TGTGCCAGCAGCCCAGCCGGGACAACCCCCACTAATGGCTACACCTTC. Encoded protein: CASSPAGTTPTNGYTF.

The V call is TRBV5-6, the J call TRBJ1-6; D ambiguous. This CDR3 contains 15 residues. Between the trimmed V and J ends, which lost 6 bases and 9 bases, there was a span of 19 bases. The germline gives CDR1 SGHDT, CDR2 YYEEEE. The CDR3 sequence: CASTTRTLGSSPLHF. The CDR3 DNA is TGTGCCAGCACCACGAGGACCCTGGGTTCTTCACCCCTCCACTTT.

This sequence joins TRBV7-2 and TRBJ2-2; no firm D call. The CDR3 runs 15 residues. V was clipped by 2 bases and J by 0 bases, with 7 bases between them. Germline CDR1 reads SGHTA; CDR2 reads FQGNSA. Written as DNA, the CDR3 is TGTGCCAGCAGCTTAATGGCAGCGAACACCGGGGAGCTGTTTTTT. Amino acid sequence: CASSLMAANTGELFF. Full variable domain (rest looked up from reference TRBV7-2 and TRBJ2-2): GAGVSQSPSNKVTEKGKDVELRCDPISGHTALYWYRQSLGQGLEFLIYFQGNSAPDKSGLPSDRFSAERTGGSVSTLTIQRTQQEDSAVYLCASSLMAANTGELFFGEGSRLTVL.

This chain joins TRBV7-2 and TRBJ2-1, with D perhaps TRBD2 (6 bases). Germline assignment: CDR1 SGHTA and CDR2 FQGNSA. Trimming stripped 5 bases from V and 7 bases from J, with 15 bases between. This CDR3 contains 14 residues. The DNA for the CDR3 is TGTGCCAGCAGCCCCTTTGGAGGGACGAATGAGCAGTTCTTC. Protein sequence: CASSPFGGTNEQFF.